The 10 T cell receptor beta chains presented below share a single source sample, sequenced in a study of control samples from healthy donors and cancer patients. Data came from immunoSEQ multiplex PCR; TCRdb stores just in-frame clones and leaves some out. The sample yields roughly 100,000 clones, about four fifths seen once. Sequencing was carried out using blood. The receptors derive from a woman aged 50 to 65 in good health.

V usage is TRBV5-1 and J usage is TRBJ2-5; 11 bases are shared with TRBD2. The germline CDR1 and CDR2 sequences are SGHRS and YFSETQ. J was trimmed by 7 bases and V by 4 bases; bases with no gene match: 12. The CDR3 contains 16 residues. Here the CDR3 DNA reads TGCGCCAGCAGCATACAACTAGCGGGAGAATTTGGGACCCAGTACTTC. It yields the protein CASSIQLAGEFGTQYF.

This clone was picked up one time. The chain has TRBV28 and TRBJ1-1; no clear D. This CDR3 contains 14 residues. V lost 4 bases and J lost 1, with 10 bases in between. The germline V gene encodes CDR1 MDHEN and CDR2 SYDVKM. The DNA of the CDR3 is TGTGCCAGCAGTTCGGGAGGTTCGAACACTGAAGCTTTCTTT. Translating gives CASSSGGSNTEAFF.

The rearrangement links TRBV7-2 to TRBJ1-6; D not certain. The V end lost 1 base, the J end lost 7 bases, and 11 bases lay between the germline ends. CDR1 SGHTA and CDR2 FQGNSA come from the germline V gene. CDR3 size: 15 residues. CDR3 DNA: TGTGCCAGCAGCTTAGTGGACGGTGAGAATTCACCCCTCCACTTT. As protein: CASSLVDGENSPLHF.

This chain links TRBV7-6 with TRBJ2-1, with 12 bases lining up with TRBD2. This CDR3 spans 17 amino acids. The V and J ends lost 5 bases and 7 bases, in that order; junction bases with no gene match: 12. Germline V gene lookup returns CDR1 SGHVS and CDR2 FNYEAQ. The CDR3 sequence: CASSTRRLAGVRNEQFF. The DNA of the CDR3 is TGTGCCAGCAGCACTCGAAGACTAGCGGGAGTCAGGAATGAGCAGTTCTTC. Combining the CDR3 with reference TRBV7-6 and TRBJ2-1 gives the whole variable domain GAGVSQSPRYKVTKRGQDVALRCDPISGHVSLYWYRQALGQGPEFLTYFNYEAQQDKSGLPNDRFSAERPEGSISTLTIQRTEQRDSAMYRCASSTRRLAGVRNEQFFGPGTRLTVL.

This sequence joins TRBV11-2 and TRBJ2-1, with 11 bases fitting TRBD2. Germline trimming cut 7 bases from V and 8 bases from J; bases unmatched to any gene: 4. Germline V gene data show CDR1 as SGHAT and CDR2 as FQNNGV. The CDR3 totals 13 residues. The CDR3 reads CASILAGGDEQFF. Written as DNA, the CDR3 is TGTGCCAGCATCCTAGCGGGGGGCGATGAGCAGTTCTTC.

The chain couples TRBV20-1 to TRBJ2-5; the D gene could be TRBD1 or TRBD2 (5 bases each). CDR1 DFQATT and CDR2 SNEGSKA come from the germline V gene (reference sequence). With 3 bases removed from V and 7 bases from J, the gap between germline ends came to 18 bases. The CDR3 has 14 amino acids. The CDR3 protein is CSASGAPREGTQYF. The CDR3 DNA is TGCAGTGCTAGTGGGGCCCCGAGAGAGGGGACCCAGTACTTC.

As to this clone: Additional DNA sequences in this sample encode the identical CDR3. CDR3 nucleotide sequence: TGTGCCAGCAGCTCTCACACAGATACGCAGTATTTT. It specifies CASSSHTDTQYF. The chain links TRBV5-5 to TRBJ2-3; the D is unclear. The CDR3 has 12 amino acids. Germline V gene lookup returns CDR1 SGHKS and CDR2 YYEKEE (reference sequence). V was shortened by 3 bases and J by 2 bases, with 4 bases between the two germline ends.

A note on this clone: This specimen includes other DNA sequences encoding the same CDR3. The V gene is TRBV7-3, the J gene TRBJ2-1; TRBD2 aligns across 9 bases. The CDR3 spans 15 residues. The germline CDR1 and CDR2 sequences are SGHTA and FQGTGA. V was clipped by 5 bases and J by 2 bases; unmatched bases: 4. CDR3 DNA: TGTGCCAGCAGCGTCGCGGGGGGGCCCTACAATGAGCAGTTCTTC. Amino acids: CASSVAGGPYNEQFF.

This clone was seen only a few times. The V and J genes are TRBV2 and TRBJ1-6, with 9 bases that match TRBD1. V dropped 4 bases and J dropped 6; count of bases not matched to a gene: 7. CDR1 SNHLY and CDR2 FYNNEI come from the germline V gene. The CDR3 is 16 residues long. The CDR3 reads CASSAPGTGTNSPLHF. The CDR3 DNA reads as TGTGCCAGCAGTGCTCCCGGGACAGGGACTAATTCACCCCTCCACTTT.

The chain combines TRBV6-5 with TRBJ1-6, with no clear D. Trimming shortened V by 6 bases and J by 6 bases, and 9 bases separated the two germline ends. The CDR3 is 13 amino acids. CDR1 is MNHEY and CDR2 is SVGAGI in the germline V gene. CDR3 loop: CASRRLTNSPLHF. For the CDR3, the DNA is TGTGCCAGCAGACGACTAACTAATTCACCCCTCCACTTT.